The entry below gives a single TCR beta chain sequence along with its context. These data originate in a study of T-cell reconstitution after alpha-beta-depleted transplantation in children. V shed 6 bases and J shed 4 bases, with 10 bases lying between them. The CDR3 loop spans 13 amino acids. It was with unique molecular identifiers that the TCRbeta library was prepared. Using its own MiXCR run on the PCR reads, TCRdb lists one record per CDR3 protein. Of hundreds of thousands of distinct CDR3 sequences in the sample, more than 20% were seen once. The receptor comes from a boy younger than two who had a stem cell transplant for acute myeloid leukemia, so the T cells may come from the graft donor. This specimen was PBMCs, mostly from graft donor cells, taken 360 days after TCRalphabeta/CD19-depleted stem cell transplant. The V call is TRBV12-3 or TRBV12-4, the J call TRBJ1-5; D remains unclear. CDR3 loop: CASSGLPNQPQHF. CDR3 nucleotide sequence: TGTGCCAGCAGCGGGCTACCTAATCAGCCCCAGCATTTT.